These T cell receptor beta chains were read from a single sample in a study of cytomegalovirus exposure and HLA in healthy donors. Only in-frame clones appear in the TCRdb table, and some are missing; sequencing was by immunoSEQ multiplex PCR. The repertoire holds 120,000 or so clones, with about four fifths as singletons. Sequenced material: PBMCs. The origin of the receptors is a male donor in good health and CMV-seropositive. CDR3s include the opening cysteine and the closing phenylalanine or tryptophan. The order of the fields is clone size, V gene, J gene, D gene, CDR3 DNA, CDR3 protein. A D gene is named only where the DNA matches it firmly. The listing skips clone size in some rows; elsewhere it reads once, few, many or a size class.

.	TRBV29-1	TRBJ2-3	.	TGCAGCGTTGGTCACGCGCCATCCGGGGCAGATACGCAGTATTTT	CSVGHAPSGADTQYF
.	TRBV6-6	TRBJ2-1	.	TGTGCCAGCAGTTACGGTATTAGAATCAATGAGCAGTTCTTC	CASSYGIRINEQFF
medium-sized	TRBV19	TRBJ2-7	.	TGTGCCAGTAGCCAATTCGGACATCGAGCCTACGAGCAGTACTTC	CASSQFGHRAYEQYF
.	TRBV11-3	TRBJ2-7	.	TGTGCCAGCAGCTTCATTGCGGGGCACGAGCAGTACTTC	CASSFIAGHEQYF
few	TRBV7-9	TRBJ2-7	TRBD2	TGTGCCAGCAGCTTACTAGCGGGAGGGTCCTACGAGCAGTACTTC	CASSLLAGGSYEQYF
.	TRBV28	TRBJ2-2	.	TGTGCCAGCAGTTTCCAGAACACCGGGGAGCTGTTTTTT	CASSFQNTGELFF
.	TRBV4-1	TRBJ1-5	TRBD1	TGCGCCAGCAGCCAAGGACAGGGGGCAAGTCAGCCCCAGCATTTT	CASSQGQGASQPQHF
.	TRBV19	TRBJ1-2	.	TGTGCCAGTAGTATAGGGGGCGGCAGCTATGGCTACACCTTC	CASSIGGGSYGYTF
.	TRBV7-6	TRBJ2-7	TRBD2	TGTGCCAGCAGCCCTTCTAGCGGGAGGGCCTACGAGCAGTACTTC	CASSPSSGRAYEQYF
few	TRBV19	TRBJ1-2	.	TGTGCCAGTAGCCCGGTTCAGGGCTATGGCTACACCTTC	CASSPVQGYGYTF
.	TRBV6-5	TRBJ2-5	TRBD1	TGTGCCAGCAGTCTCCTAACAGGGGAATCGGAGACCCAGTACTTC	CASSLLTGESETQYF
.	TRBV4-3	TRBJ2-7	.	TGCGCCAGCAGCCTAAGGTCCGGGAGCAACGAGCAGTACTTC	CASSLRSGSNEQYF
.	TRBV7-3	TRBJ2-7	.	TGTGCCAGCAGCTTATACGGGAGAGGCAACGAGCAGTACTTC	CASSLYGRGNEQYF
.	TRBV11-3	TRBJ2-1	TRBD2	TGTGCCAGCAGCTTAGCCCTAGCGGGACACAATGAGCAGTTCTTC	CASSLALAGHNEQFF
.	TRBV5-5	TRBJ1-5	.	TGTGCCAGCAGCTTGAGGGACATAAGCAATCAGCCCCAGCATTTT	CASSLRDISNQPQHF
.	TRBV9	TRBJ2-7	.	TGTGCCAGCAGCGTAGCCCACAAAGACGAGCAGTACTTC	CASSVAHKDEQYF
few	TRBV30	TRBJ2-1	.	TGTGCCCTGGGACAAAGCTCCTACAATGAGCAGTTCTTC	CALGQSSYNEQFF
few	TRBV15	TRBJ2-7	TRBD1	TGTGCCACCAGCAGAGGGTCAGGGGGACCCTACGAGCAGTACTTC	CATSRGSGGPYEQYF
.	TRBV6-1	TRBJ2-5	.	TGTGCCAGCAGTGACCCGGGCGGACTAGAGACCCAGTACTTC	CASSDPGGLETQYF
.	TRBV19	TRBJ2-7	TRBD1	TGTGCCAGTAGTAGAAACAGGGGAGCGACCTACGAGCAGTACTTC	CASSRNRGATYEQYF
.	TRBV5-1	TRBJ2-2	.	TGCGCCAGCAGCTTGGGACAGTATGATGGGGAGCTGTTTTTT	CASSLGQYDGELFF
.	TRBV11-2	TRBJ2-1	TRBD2	TGTGCCAGCAGCTCGGTGGGCGGGGGGTACAATGAGCAGTTCTTC	CASSSVGGGYNEQFF
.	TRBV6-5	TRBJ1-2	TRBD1	TGTGCCAGCAGTTACGAGGGGACAGGGAACTATGGCTACACCTTC	CASSYEGTGNYGYTF
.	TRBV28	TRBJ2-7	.	TGTGCCAGCAGCCTCGACAGGCCAAACTACGAGCAGTACTTC	CASSLDRPNYEQYF
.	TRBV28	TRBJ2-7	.	TGTGCCAGCAGTTCCTACTCCTCTATTTTTGGCGAGCAGTACTTC	CASSSYSSIFGEQYF